A selection of T cell receptor beta chains follows, all from one sample in a study of T cells in narcolepsy. Assay: immunoSEQ multiplex PCR; the TCRdb copy retains only in-frame clones and omits some. Seen here are about 34,000 clones, 82% observed once, and the top ten hold 2% to 3%. Sequencing used CD45RA- memory CD4+ T cells from PBMCs. The receptor set was obtained from a human donor with narcolepsy. Each CDR3 is given with its conserved first and last residue. The D gene is left open where the match is weak. Size values are once, few and many counts, or a class for expanded clones, and some rows have none.

v_call: TRBV28; clone_size: .; d_call: TRBD1; j_call: TRBJ1-5; cdr3_aa: CASGGTVSNQPQHF; cdr3_nt: TGTGCCAGCGGGGGGACAGTTAGCAATCAGCCCCAGCATTTT
v_call: TRBV28; clone_size: .; d_call: .; j_call: TRBJ2-7; cdr3_aa: CASSYYRGTYEQYF; cdr3_nt: TGTGCCAGCAGCTACTATCGAGGGACCTACGAGCAGTACTTC
v_call: TRBV6-5; clone_size: .; d_call: .; j_call: TRBJ1-6; cdr3_aa: CASSFRTVLPESPLHF; cdr3_nt: TGTGCCAGCAGTTTTCGGACAGTTCTTCCCGAATCACCCCTCCACTTT
v_call: TRBV19; clone_size: .; d_call: .; j_call: TRBJ2-3; cdr3_aa: CACTPRGLAEGGEDTQYF; cdr3_nt: TGTGCCTGTACCCCCCGTGGGCTAGCGGAGGGGGGCGAAGATACGCAGTATTTT
v_call: TRBV11-1; clone_size: .; d_call: .; j_call: TRBJ1-3; cdr3_aa: CASSSDSENTIYF; cdr3_nt: TGTGCCAGCAGCTCGGACTCGGAGAACACCATATATTTT
v_call: TRBV7-9; clone_size: .; d_call: .; j_call: TRBJ1-1; cdr3_aa: CASSSWTEAFF; cdr3_nt: TGTGCCAGCAGCTCCTGGACTGAAGCTTTCTTT
v_call: TRBV19; clone_size: .; d_call: .; j_call: TRBJ2-7; cdr3_aa: CASSISGKSSYEQYF; cdr3_nt: TGTGCCAGTAGTATTAGCGGTAAAAGCTCCTACGAGCAGTACTTC
v_call: TRBV6-5; clone_size: once; d_call: TRBD1; j_call: TRBJ1-2; cdr3_aa: CASSYRGQGTYGYTF; cdr3_nt: TGTGCCAGCAGTTATAGAGGACAGGGGACGTATGGCTACACCTTC
v_call: TRBV10-2; clone_size: .; d_call: .; j_call: TRBJ1-2; cdr3_aa: CASSESRHYGYTF; cdr3_nt: TGCGCCAGCAGTGAGTCAAGACACTATGGCTACACCTTC
v_call: TRBV30; clone_size: .; d_call: TRBD2; j_call: TRBJ2-1; cdr3_aa: CAWSHLSGLAANEQFF; cdr3_nt: TGTGCCTGGAGTCACCTCTCGGGACTAGCGGCCAATGAGCAGTTCTTC
v_call: TRBV6-1; clone_size: .; d_call: .; j_call: TRBJ1-1; cdr3_aa: CASSVSRALGANTEAFF; cdr3_nt: TGTGCCAGCAGTGTATCGCGCGCTCTTGGGGCGAACACTGAAGCTTTCTTT
v_call: TRBV4-1; clone_size: .; d_call: TRBD1; j_call: TRBJ1-4; cdr3_aa: CASSQGTGTNEKLFF; cdr3_nt: TGCGCCAGCAGCCAGGGGACAGGTACTAATGAAAAACTGTTTTTT
v_call: TRBV2; clone_size: few; d_call: TRBD1; j_call: TRBJ2-4; cdr3_aa: CASSPSGGRGNIQYF; cdr3_nt: TGTGCCAGCAGTCCATCAGGGGGACGAGGAAACATTCAGTACTTC
v_call: TRBV7-8; clone_size: .; d_call: .; j_call: TRBJ2-5; cdr3_aa: CASTSTAQETQYF; cdr3_nt: TGTGCCAGCACATCGACAGCCCAAGAGACCCAGTACTTC
v_call: TRBV5-1; clone_size: .; d_call: .; j_call: TRBJ2-5; cdr3_aa: CASSLGGGQETQYF; cdr3_nt: TGCGCCAGCAGCTTGGGAGGGGGGCAAGAGACCCAGTACTTC
v_call: TRBV28; clone_size: .; d_call: .; j_call: TRBJ2-4; cdr3_aa: CASSFTGLAKNIQYF; cdr3_nt: TGTGCCAGCAGTTTTACAGGGTTAGCCAAAAACATTCAGTACTTC
v_call: TRBV28; clone_size: .; d_call: TRBD1; j_call: TRBJ2-1; cdr3_aa: CASSFYSYRGSSYNEQFF; cdr3_nt: TGTGCCAGCAGTTTCTATTCTTACAGGGGGAGCTCCTACAATGAGCAGTTCTTC
v_call: TRBV19; clone_size: .; d_call: TRBD1; j_call: TRBJ1-3; cdr3_aa: CASSLRGPPVSGNTIYF; cdr3_nt: TGTGCCAGTAGTCTGAGGGGGCCGCCCGTCTCTGGAAACACCATATATTTT
v_call: TRBV11-2; clone_size: .; d_call: .; j_call: TRBJ2-2; cdr3_aa: CASSFAAANTGELFF; cdr3_nt: TGTGCCAGCAGCTTTGCCGCGGCGAACACCGGGGAGCTGTTTTTT
v_call: TRBV12-5; clone_size: .; d_call: TRBD1; j_call: TRBJ1-1; cdr3_aa: CASGGQEGTEAFF; cdr3_nt: TGTGCTAGTGGGGGACAGGAGGGAACTGAAGCTTTCTTT
v_call: TRBV18; clone_size: .; d_call: .; j_call: TRBJ1-4; cdr3_aa: CASSPTAGSHPNEKLFF; cdr3_nt: TGTGCCAGCTCACCAACGGCAGGGAGTCACCCTAATGAAAAACTGTTTTTT
v_call: TRBV25-1; clone_size: once; d_call: TRBD1; j_call: TRBJ2-6; cdr3_aa: CASSARTGPSGANVLTF; cdr3_nt: TGTGCCAGCAGTGCCAGGACAGGACCCTCTGGGGCCAACGTCCTGACTTTC
v_call: TRBV6-5; clone_size: .; d_call: .; j_call: TRBJ2-7; cdr3_aa: CASKKLNDAYEQYF; cdr3_nt: TGTGCCAGCAAAAAGTTGAACGATGCCTACGAGCAGTACTTC
v_call: TRBV6-5; clone_size: .; d_call: .; j_call: TRBJ2-2; cdr3_aa: CASFGGAAGELFF; cdr3_nt: TGTGCCAGCTTCGGGGGTGCGGCCGGGGAGCTGTTTTTT
v_call: TRBV21-1; clone_size: few; d_call: .; j_call: TRBJ1-5; cdr3_aa: CASPKRESNQPQHF; cdr3_nt: TGTGCCAGCCCTAAACGGGAGAGCAATCAGCCCCAGCATTTT
v_call: TRBV7-8; clone_size: .; d_call: TRBD1; j_call: TRBJ1-3; cdr3_aa: CASSLDRGYSGNTIYF; cdr3_nt: TGTGCCAGCAGCTTGGACAGGGGTTACTCTGGAAACACCATATATTTT
v_call: TRBV6-4; clone_size: .; d_call: .; j_call: TRBJ1-1; cdr3_aa: CASSDSIGAEAFF; cdr3_nt: TGTGCCAGCAGTGACTCCATTGGAGCCGAAGCTTTCTTT
v_call: TRBV10-1; clone_size: .; d_call: .; j_call: TRBJ2-3; cdr3_aa: CASSVARDTDTQYF; cdr3_nt: TGCGCCAGCAGTGTGGCCAGGGACACAGATACGCAGTATTTT
v_call: TRBV6-1; clone_size: .; d_call: .; j_call: TRBJ1-1; cdr3_aa: CASSEVRGTWAEAFF; cdr3_nt: TGTGCCAGCAGTGAAGTACGTGGGACTTGGGCTGAAGCTTTCTTT
v_call: TRBV5-8; clone_size: .; d_call: TRBD1; j_call: TRBJ1-1; cdr3_aa: CASSQEGQGFTEAFF; cdr3_nt: TGTGCCAGCAGCCAAGAGGGACAGGGGTTTACTGAAGCTTTCTTT
v_call: TRBV7-2; clone_size: .; d_call: .; j_call: TRBJ1-6; cdr3_aa: CASSLGGGTNSPLHF; cdr3_nt: TGTGCCAGCAGCCTAGGGGGAGGGACCAATTCACCCCTCCACTTT
v_call: TRBV7-3; clone_size: .; d_call: .; j_call: TRBJ1-3; cdr3_aa: CASSPNHPPTGRAGNTIYF; cdr3_nt: TGTGCCAGCAGCCCAAATCATCCGCCCACCGGGCGCGCTGGAAACACCATATATTTT
v_call: TRBV29-1; clone_size: .; d_call: .; j_call: TRBJ1-1; cdr3_aa: CSVSSDTNTEAFF; cdr3_nt: TGCAGCGTCTCTTCGGACACCAACACTGAAGCTTTCTTT
v_call: TRBV6-6; clone_size: .; d_call: .; j_call: TRBJ1-4; cdr3_aa: CASSYGPGEKLFF; cdr3_nt: TGTGCCAGCAGTTACGGGCCGGGGGAAAAACTGTTTTTT
v_call: TRBV12-5; clone_size: .; d_call: TRBD1; j_call: TRBJ2-1; cdr3_aa: CASGFSGQAYNEQFF; cdr3_nt: TGTGCTAGTGGTTTTTCCGGACAGGCGTACAATGAGCAGTTCTTC
v_call: TRBV7-2; clone_size: .; d_call: .; j_call: TRBJ1-2; cdr3_aa: CASSSAAANYGYTF; cdr3_nt: TGTGCCAGCAGCTCCGCGGCAGCTAACTATGGCTACACCTTC
v_call: TRBV7-2; clone_size: .; d_call: .; j_call: TRBJ1-1; cdr3_aa: CASSPLRTEAFF; cdr3_nt: TGTGCCAGCAGCCCCTTGAGGACTGAAGCTTTCTTT
v_call: TRBV9; clone_size: .; d_call: .; j_call: TRBJ1-2; cdr3_aa: CASSPDLVSGRGYTF; cdr3_nt: TGTGCCAGCAGCCCCGATTTGGTATCCGGCCGAGGCTACACCTTC
v_call: TRBV11-2; clone_size: .; d_call: .; j_call: TRBJ1-5; cdr3_aa: CASSHPGTNQPQHF; cdr3_nt: TGTGCCAGCAGCCACCCAGGGACCAATCAGCCCCAGCATTTT
v_call: TRBV11-2; clone_size: .; d_call: TRBD1; j_call: TRBJ1-4; cdr3_aa: CASSGQGFGRVKLFF; cdr3_nt: TGTGCCAGCAGTGGACAGGGGTTTGGGAGGGTGAAACTGTTTTTT
v_call: TRBV7-9; clone_size: .; d_call: TRBD1; j_call: TRBJ1-6; cdr3_aa: CASSFGTAHNSPLHF; cdr3_nt: TGTGCCAGCAGCTTTGGGACAGCCCATAATTCACCCCTCCACTTT
v_call: TRBV7-6; clone_size: .; d_call: TRBD1; j_call: TRBJ2-6; cdr3_aa: CASGGQGIPGANVLTF; cdr3_nt: TGTGCCTCGGGGGGACAGGGAATCCCTGGGGCCAACGTCCTGACTTTC
v_call: TRBV11-2; clone_size: .; d_call: .; j_call: TRBJ2-5; cdr3_aa: CASSLGTLGGETQYF; cdr3_nt: TGTGCCAGCAGCCTCGGGACCTTGGGGGGAGAGACCCAGTACTTC
v_call: TRBV2; clone_size: .; d_call: .; j_call: TRBJ2-5; cdr3_aa: CAAQGGQETQYF; cdr3_nt: TGTGCCGCGCAGGGGGGCCAAGAGACCCAGTACTTC
v_call: TRBV6-1; clone_size: .; d_call: .; j_call: TRBJ1-5; cdr3_aa: CAGSFGGLPNQPQHF; cdr3_nt: TGTGCCGGCAGTTTCGGCGGGTTACCCAATCAGCCCCAGCATTTT
v_call: TRBV28; clone_size: .; d_call: .; j_call: TRBJ1-3; cdr3_aa: CASTERDTIYF; cdr3_nt: TGTGCCAGCACCGAACGTGACACCATATATTTT